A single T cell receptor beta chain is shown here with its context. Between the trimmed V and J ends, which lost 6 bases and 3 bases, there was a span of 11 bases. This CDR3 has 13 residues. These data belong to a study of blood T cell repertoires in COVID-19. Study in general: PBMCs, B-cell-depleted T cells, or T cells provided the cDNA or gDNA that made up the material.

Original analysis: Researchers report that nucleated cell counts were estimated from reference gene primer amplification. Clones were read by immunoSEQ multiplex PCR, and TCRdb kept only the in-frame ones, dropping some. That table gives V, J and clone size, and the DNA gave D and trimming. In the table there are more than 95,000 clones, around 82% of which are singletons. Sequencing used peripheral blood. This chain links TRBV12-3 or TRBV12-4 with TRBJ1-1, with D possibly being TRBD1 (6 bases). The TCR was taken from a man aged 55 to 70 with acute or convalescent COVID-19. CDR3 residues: CASRYTGYTEAFF. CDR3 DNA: TGTGCCAGCAGGTACACAGGGTACACTGAAGCTTTCTTT.